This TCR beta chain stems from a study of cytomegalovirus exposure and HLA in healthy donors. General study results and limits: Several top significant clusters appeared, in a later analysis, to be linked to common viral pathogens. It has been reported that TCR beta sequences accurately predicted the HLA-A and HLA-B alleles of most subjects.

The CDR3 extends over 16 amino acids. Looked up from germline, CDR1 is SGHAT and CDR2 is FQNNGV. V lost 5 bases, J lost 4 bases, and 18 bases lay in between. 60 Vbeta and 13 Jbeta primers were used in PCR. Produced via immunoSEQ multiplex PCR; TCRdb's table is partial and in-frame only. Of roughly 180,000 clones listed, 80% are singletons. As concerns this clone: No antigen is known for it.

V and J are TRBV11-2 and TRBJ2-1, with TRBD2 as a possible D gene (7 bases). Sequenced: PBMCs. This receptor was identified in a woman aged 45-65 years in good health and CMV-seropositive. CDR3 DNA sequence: TGTGCCAGCAGCCTCGGACTAGGGGGGCGGTACAATGAGCAGTTCTTC. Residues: CASSLGLGGRYNEQFF.